A single sample is the source of the 25 T cell receptor beta chains below, sequenced in a study of low-dose radiotherapy and immunotherapy resistance in tumors. Primers used for first-strand cDNA, a TRAV- and TRBV-specific set, covered both alpha and beta chains. With a constant-region primer and a V-primer adapter, TCRs were subjected to about 20 PCR cycles of amplification. TCRdb used MiXCR to reprocess the reads, holding one entry per CDR3 protein. The sample includes approximately 89,000 distinct CDR3 sequences, around 18% seen only once; the top ten take more than 4.5%. Specified time point: before trial treatment. The sequencing here drew on PBMCs, taken before treatment. The receptors originated from a male donor with prostate cancer.

This clonotype has a count of ten or more. J is TRBJ2-1 and V is TRBV24-1, with 10 bases identical to TRBD2. The J segment lost 1 base and the V segment lost 7 bases, leaving 6 bases of the junction unmatched. The germline V gene has CDR1 KGHDR and CDR2 SFDVKD. The length of the CDR3 is 16 residues. CDR3: CATRGGLAVSYNEQFF. For the CDR3, the DNA is TGTGCCACCAGAGGTGGACTAGCGGTATCCTACAATGAGCAGTTCTTC.

Ten or more counts support this clonotype. The chain employs TRBV7-9 and TRBJ1-2, with 9 bases lining up with TRBD1. The V gene's germline CDR1 is SEHNR and CDR2 FQNEAQ (reference sequence). J was trimmed by 6 bases and V by 5 bases; bases with no gene match: 16. This CDR3 has 17 amino acids. The CDR3 loop reads CASSAMGQGSIGDGYTF. CDR3 nucleotides: TGTGCCAGCAGCGCCATGGGACAGGGCTCGATTGGAGATGGCTACACCTTC.

This clonotype was seen repeatedly, ten times or more. The gene calls are TRBV3-1 and TRBJ1-1; D is uncertain. The CDR3 length is 13 residues. CDR1 is LGHDT, CDR2 YNNKEL, per germline (reference sequence). V shed 1 base and J shed 9 bases, with 12 bases lying between them. In DNA, the CDR3 is TGTGCCAGCAGCCAAGCGACCGGCCGCAAAGCTTTCTTT. This codes for CASSQATGRKAFF.

This clonotype has ten or more counts. This rearrangement joins TRBV3-1 to TRBJ1-5, with a possible D match to TRBD1 (5 bases). Trimming removed 0 bases from V and 2 bases from J, with 8 bases in between. CDR1 is LGHDT, CDR2 YNNKEL, per germline (reference sequence). There are 15 residues in the CDR3. The CDR3 nucleotides are TGTGCCAGCAGCCAAGATTTACAGGGCAATCAGCCCCAGCATTTT. Amino acid sequence: CASSQDLQGNQPQHF. The complete variable domain, with remaining parts taken from reference TRBV3-1 and TRBJ1-5, reads DTAVSQTPKYLVTQMGNDKSIKCEQNLGHDTMYWYKQDSKKFLKIMFSYNNKELIINETVPNRFSPKSPDKAHLNLHINSLELGDSAVYFCASSQDLQGNQPQHFGDGTRLSIL.

The table lists this clonotype with many counts. The J gene is TRBJ2-7, the V gene TRBV7-6; no reliable D call. CDR3 length: 15 amino acids. V was clipped by 5 bases and J by 1 base, with 15 bases between them. Germline V gives CDR1 SGHVS, CDR2 FNYEAQ. CDR3 in DNA: TGTGCCAGCAGCGATACAGTTAGAGGATCCTACGAGCAGTACTTC. This gives the protein CASSDTVRGSYEQYF.

Ten or more counts support this clonotype. The rearrangement links TRBV5-1 to TRBJ2-7, with TRBD1 identical over 7 bases. V dropped 0 bases and J dropped 2; count of bases not matched to a gene: 2. There are 14 residues in the CDR3. Germline V gene sequence: CDR1 SGHRS, CDR2 YFSETQ. The CDR3 reads CASSLGGQPYEQYF. The CDR3 DNA reads as TGCGCCAGCAGCTTGGGGGGACAGCCCTACGAGCAGTACTTC. Supplemented by reference TRBV5-1 and TRBJ2-7, the full variable domain reads KAGVTQTPRYLIKTRGQQVTLSCSPISGHRSVSWYQQTPGQGLQFLFEYFSETQRNKGNFPGRFSGRQFSNSRSEMNVSTLELGDSALYLCASSLGGQPYEQYFGPGTRLTVT.

A remark on this clonotype: This sequence is one base from a far larger clone and is likely a read error. The V and J genes are TRBV13 and TRBJ2-7; TRBD1 might be the D (7 bases). This CDR3 has 19 residues. Germline V lookup: CDR1 PRHDT, CDR2 FYEKMQ (reference sequence). V was clipped by 5 bases and J by 5 bases, with 31 bases between them. The CDR3 DNA is TGTGCCAGCAGCAGCCTAGAACGTCCAAGGAACAGGGGAGGCCACGAGCAGTACTTC. This gives the protein CASSSLERPRNRGGHEQYF.

About this clonotype: Being one base from a much bigger clone, this may be a read error. The chain links TRBV10-3 to TRBJ1-1; 10 bases agree with TRBD1. The germline V gene has CDR1 ENHRY and CDR2 SYGVKD. The CDR3 spans 15 residues. CDR3 sequence (DNA): TGTGCCAGCAGTTGTTGGGACAGGGGTGACACTGAAGCTTTCTTT. This gives the protein CASSCWDRGDTEAFF.

This clonotype was recorded many times. The genes are TRBV6-6 and TRBJ2-1; D possibly corresponds to TRBD2 (5 bases). Germline loops: CDR1 MNHNY, CDR2 SVGAGI (reference sequence). This CDR3 is built from 14 residues. V lost 5 bases to trimming and J lost 9 bases, with 17 bases between them. The CDR3 region has the DNA TGTGCCAGCAGTCCCACCCGAGGGTTCGTTGAGCAGTTCTTC. As protein: CASSPTRGFVEQFF.

This clonotype was recorded many times. The V gene is TRBV5-1, the J gene TRBJ2-3, with D unclear. V was trimmed by 6 bases and J by 2 bases, leaving 13 bases between them. The CDR3 is 14 residues long. Germline CDR1 reads SGHRS; CDR2 reads YFSETQ. The CDR3 region is CASTRTRSTDTQYF. CDR3 in DNA: TGCGCCAGCACCCGAACCCGGTCCACAGATACGCAGTATTTT.

As to this clonotype: A far larger clone is one nucleotide away, so this likely arose from a read error. This chain uses TRBV6-2 or TRBV6-3 with TRBJ2-7; TRBD2 agrees at 12 bases. After removal of 6 bases from V and 7 bases from J, the junction contained 10 bases not matched to a gene. The germline V gene has CDR1 MNHEY and CDR2 SVGEGT. This CDR3 is 15 amino acids long. The CDR3 DNA reads as TGTGCCAGCAGGCCCCTAGCGGGGGGGCCGTATGAGCAGTACTTC. Translating gives CASRPLAGGPYEQYF.

This clonotype was picked up many times. The chain carries TRBV20-1 and TRBJ2-7, with D possibly called TRBD1 or TRBD2 (5 bases each). The CDR3 covers 15 residues. V lost 6 bases and J 3 bases, leaving 21 bases between the germline ends. The germline CDR1 and CDR2 sequences are DFQATT and SNEGSKA (reference sequence). This CDR3 reads CSAEGRDRPDYEQYF. The DNA for the CDR3 is TGCAGTGCCGAGGGGCGAGATAGACCCGACTACGAGCAGTACTTC.

At least ten counts were recorded for this clonotype. J is TRBJ2-3 and V is TRBV14; 7 bases map to TRBD1. Germline CDR1 reads SGHDN; CDR2 reads FVKESK. Unmatched junction bases numbered 4, after V lost 3 bases and J lost 4 bases. There are 14 residues in the CDR3. Here the CDR3 reads CASSHTGTADTQYF. As DNA, the CDR3 is TGTGCCAGCAGCCACACCGGGACAGCAGATACGCAGTATTTT. The complete variable domain, with remaining parts taken from reference TRBV14 and TRBJ2-3, reads EAGVTQFPSHSVIEKGQTVTLRCDPISGHDNLYWYRRVMGKEIKFLLHFVKESKQDESGMPNNRFLAERTGGTYSTLKVQPAELEDSGVYFCASSHTGTADTQYFGPGTRLTVL.

This clonotype has a count of ten or more. The chain joins TRBV4-2 to TRBJ1-6, with 10 nucleotides matching TRBD1. Trimming at V came to 1 base and at J to 0 bases, leaving 0 bases not matched to a gene. The CDR3 is 17 amino acids. The germline V gene encodes CDR1 LGHNA and CDR2 YNFKEQ. CDR3 coding DNA: TGTGCCAGCAGCCAAGGGACAGGGGGCTCCTATAATTCACCCCTCCACTTT. This codes for CASSQGTGGSYNSPLHF.

This clonotype was detected many times. The rearrangement links TRBV30 to TRBJ2-5, with D tentatively TRBD2 (5 bases). This CDR3 is built from 14 residues. Trimming stripped 5 bases from V and 2 bases from J, with 15 bases between. Per germline, CDR1 GTSNPN and CDR2 SVGIG (reference sequence). The CDR3 reads CAWRKVGSQETQYF. The CDR3, as DNA: TGTGCCTGGCGTAAGGTGGGGAGTCAAGAGACCCAGTACTTC.

As to this clonotype: A read error is likely here: a far larger clone is one base away. The chain couples TRBV5-1 to TRBJ2-7; the D is unclear. The V gene lost 5 bases and the J gene lost 7 bases, with 22 bases spanning the gap. Looked up from germline, CDR1 is SGHRS and CDR2 is YFSETQ. CDR3 length: 15 residues. The CDR3 DNA reads TGCGCCAGCAGACTCGACAAAGACCTGTACAATGAGCAGTACTTC. Translation: CASRLDKDLYNEQYF.

This clonotype was seen many times. The chain recombines TRBV6-2 or TRBV6-3 with TRBJ1-2; 9 nucleotides align to TRBD1. The CDR3 extends over 15 amino acids. V was pared by 5 bases and J by 3 bases, with 7 bases of the junction left unmatched. Germline CDR1 reads MNHEY; CDR2 reads SVGEGT. For the CDR3, the DNA is TGTGCCAGCAGTGATAAAGGACAGGGGTACTATGGCTACACCTTC. Translation gives CASSDKGQGYYGYTF.

With regard to this clonotype: A single base separates this from a much larger clone, so it may be a read error. The CDR3 reads CAWSKTGWRYEQFF. CDR3 nucleotide sequence: TGTGCCTGGAGTAAAACGGGATGGCGCTATGAGCAGTTCTTC. This chain links TRBV30 with TRBJ2-1; the D gene is possibly TRBD2 (5 bases). There are 14 residues in the CDR3. Germline loops: CDR1 GTSNPN, CDR2 SVGIG (reference sequence). The ends were cut back, 2 bases at V and 8 bases at J, with 16 bases in the middle. Filled out from reference TRBV30 and TRBJ2-1, the complete variable domain reads SQTIHQWPATLVQPVGSPLSLECTVEGTSNPNLYWYRQAAGRGLQLLFYSVGIGQISSEVPQNLSASRPQDRQFILSSKKLLLSDSGFYLCAWSKTGWRYEQFFGPGTRLTVL.

This clonotype was detected many times. The rearrangement joins TRBV5-5 to TRBJ2-7; 9 nucleotides line up with TRBD2. From germline, CDR1 is SGHKS and CDR2 YYEKEE (reference sequence). The CDR3 is 16 residues long. Trimming removed 3 bases from V and 2 bases from J; junction bases left unmatched: 9. In nucleotides, the CDR3 is TGTGCCAGCAGCTCAGGACGTAGCGGGAGACCCTACGAGCAGTACTTC. Amino acid sequence: CASSSGRSGRPYEQYF. The entire variable domain, with the rest obtained from reference TRBV5-5 and TRBJ2-7, is as follows: DAGVTQSPTHLIKTRGQQVTLRCSPISGHKSVSWYQQVLGQGPQFIFQYYEKEERGRGNFPDRFSARQFPNYSSELNVNALLLGDSALYLCASSSGRSGRPYEQYFGPGTRLTVT.

This clonotype was recorded at least ten times. The J gene is TRBJ1-1, the V gene TRBV7-9; unclear D gene. The CDR3 loop spans 13 amino acids. Trimming pared 4 bases from V and 1 base from J, leaving 7 bases between. Germline loops: CDR1 SEHNR, CDR2 FQNEAQ (reference sequence). CDR3 amino acids: CASSSRQNTEAFF. The DNA for the CDR3 is TGTGCCAGCAGCTCCCGCCAGAACACTGAAGCTTTCTTT. Drawing the rest from reference TRBV7-9 and TRBJ1-1, the complete variable domain is DTGVSQNPRHKITKRGQNVTFRCDPISEHNRLYWYRQTLGQGPEFLTYFQNEAQLEKSRLLSDRFSAERPKGSFSTLEIQRTEQGDSAMYLCASSSRQNTEAFFGQGTRLTVV.

This clonotype has more than one count but fewer than ten. This chain connects TRBV9 to TRBJ2-2, with 8 bases aligning to TRBD1. Germline-derived CDR1 and CDR2 are SGDLS and YYNGEE. V lost 1 base to trimming and J lost 7 bases; unmatched junction nucleotides: 3. The CDR3 contains 14 residues. CDR3 in amino acids: CASSVRTGLGELFF. The CDR3 DNA reads as TGTGCCAGCAGCGTAAGGACAGGGCTCGGGGAGCTGTTTTTT.

This clonotype has ten or more counts. For the CDR3, the DNA is TGCGCCAGCAGTGATGTGTTGCGGGGGAAAAGTCAACCCGGGGAGCTGTTTTTT. This encodes CASSDVLRGKSQPGELFF. This chain uses TRBV10-2 with TRBJ2-2; 7 nucleotides agree with TRBD2. Trimming cost V 3 bases and J 6 bases; bases outside gene matches: 16. This CDR3 spans 18 amino acids. Germline V lookup: CDR1 WSHSY, CDR2 SAAADI.

At least ten counts were recorded for this clonotype. The chain combines TRBV3-1 with TRBJ1-1, with D perhaps matching TRBD1 (6 bases). Trimming pared 4 bases from V and 6 bases from J, leaving 15 bases between. This CDR3 is built from 14 residues. The V gene's germline CDR1 is LGHDT and CDR2 YNNKEL (reference sequence). DNA of the CDR3: TGTGCCAGCAGCCCGACAGGTGTAAAGGCTGAAGCTTTCTTT. This sequence encodes CASSPTGVKAEAFF.

This clonotype was seen many times. This chain connects TRBV7-9 to TRBJ1-2; a weak D match, TRBD1 (6 bases). The CDR3 runs to 17 residues. V dropped 6 bases and J dropped 2 bases, with 22 bases sitting between them. Germline V lookup: CDR1 SEHNR, CDR2 FQNEAQ (reference sequence). The CDR3 nucleotides read TGTGCCAGCAGGATAATAGGCGGGACAAGGAAGAACTATGGCTACACCTTC. Translation: CASRIIGGTRKNYGYTF.

In the case of this clonotype: A much larger clonotype is one base distant, so this may be a read error. This chain joins TRBV30 and TRBJ1-2; perhaps TRBD1 as D (6 bases). V lost 4 bases and J 0 bases, leaving 12 bases between the germline ends. CDR3 size: 14 residues. Germline loops: CDR1 GTSNPN, CDR2 SVGIG (reference sequence). The CDR3 reads CAWIGGYANYGYTF. CDR3 nucleotides: TGTGCCTGGATAGGGGGATATGCTAACTATGGCTACACCTTC.